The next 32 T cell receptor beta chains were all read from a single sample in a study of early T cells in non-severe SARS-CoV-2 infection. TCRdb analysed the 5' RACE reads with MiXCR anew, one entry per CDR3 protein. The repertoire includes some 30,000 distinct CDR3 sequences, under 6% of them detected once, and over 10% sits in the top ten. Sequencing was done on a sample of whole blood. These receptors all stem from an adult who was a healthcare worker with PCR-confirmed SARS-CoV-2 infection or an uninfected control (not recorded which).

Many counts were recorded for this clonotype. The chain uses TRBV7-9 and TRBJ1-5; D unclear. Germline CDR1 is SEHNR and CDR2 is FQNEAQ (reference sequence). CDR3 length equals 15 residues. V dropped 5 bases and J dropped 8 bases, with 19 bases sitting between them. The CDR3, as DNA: TGTGCCAGCAGCCTTTGGGGAAGCGGCATGGAGCCCCAGCATTTT. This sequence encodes CASSLWGSGMEPQHF.

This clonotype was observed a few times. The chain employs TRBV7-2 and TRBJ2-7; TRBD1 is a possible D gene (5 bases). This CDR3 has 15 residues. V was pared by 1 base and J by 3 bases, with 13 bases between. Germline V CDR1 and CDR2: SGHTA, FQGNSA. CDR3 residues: CASSLVPVGHYEQYF. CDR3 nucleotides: TGTGCCAGCAGCTTAGTGCCAGTGGGGCACTACGAGCAGTACTTC.

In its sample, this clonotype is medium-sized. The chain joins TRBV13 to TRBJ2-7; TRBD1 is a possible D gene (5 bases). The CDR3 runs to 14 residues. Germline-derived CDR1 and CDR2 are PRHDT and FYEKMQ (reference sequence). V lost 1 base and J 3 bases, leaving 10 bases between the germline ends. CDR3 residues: CASSLEGEVYEQYF. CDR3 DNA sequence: TGTGCCAGCAGCTTAGAAGGGGAAGTCTACGAGCAGTACTTC.

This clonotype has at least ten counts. The CDR3 DNA reads as TGCAGTGTTGGGACTCACAATGAGCAGTTCTTC. This translates into CSVGTHNEQFF. This chain connects TRBV20-1 to TRBJ2-1, with D perhaps matching TRBD2 (6 bases). The CDR3 extends over 11 amino acids. CDR1 DFQATT and CDR2 SNEGSKA come from the germline V gene (reference sequence). V was pared by 7 bases and J by 5 bases, with 9 bases between.

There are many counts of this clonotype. Written as DNA, the CDR3 is TGTGCCAGCAGCCGGGGGCCTACCTACGAGCAGTACTTC. It codes for CASSRGPTYEQYF. V gene TRBV3-1 combines with J gene TRBJ2-7; TRBD1 might be the D (6 bases). CDR3 length: 13 residues. V was pared by 4 bases and J by 2 bases, with 9 bases between. Germline V lookup: CDR1 LGHDT, CDR2 YNNKEL (reference sequence).

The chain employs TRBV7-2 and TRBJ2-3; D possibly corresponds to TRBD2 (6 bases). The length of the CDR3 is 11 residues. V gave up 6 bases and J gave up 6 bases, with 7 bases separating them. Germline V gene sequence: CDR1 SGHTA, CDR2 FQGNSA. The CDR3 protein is CASRAGDTQYF. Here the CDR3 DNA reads TGTGCCAGCAGAGCGGGTGATACGCAGTATTTT.

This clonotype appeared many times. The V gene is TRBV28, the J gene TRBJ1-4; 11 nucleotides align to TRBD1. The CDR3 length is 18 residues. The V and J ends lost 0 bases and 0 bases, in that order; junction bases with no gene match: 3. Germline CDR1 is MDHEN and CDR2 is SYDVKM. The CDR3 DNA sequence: TGTGCCAGCAGTTTATGGGACAGGGGGCAGTCAACTAATGAAAAACTGTTTTTT. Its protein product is CASSLWDRGQSTNEKLFF. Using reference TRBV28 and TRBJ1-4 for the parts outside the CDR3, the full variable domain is DVKVTQSSRYLVKRTGEKVFLECVQDMDHENMFWYRQDPGLGLRLIYFSYDVKMKEKGDIPEGYSVSREKKERFSLILESASTNQTSMYLCASSLWDRGQSTNEKLFFGSGTQLSVL.

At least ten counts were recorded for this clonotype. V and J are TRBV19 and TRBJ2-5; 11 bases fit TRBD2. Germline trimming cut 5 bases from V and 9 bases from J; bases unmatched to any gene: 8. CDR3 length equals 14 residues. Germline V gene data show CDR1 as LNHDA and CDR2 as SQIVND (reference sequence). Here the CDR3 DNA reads TGTGCCAGTAGTGGGACTAGCGGTGCTGGGGCCCAGTACTTC. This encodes CASSGTSGAGAQYF.

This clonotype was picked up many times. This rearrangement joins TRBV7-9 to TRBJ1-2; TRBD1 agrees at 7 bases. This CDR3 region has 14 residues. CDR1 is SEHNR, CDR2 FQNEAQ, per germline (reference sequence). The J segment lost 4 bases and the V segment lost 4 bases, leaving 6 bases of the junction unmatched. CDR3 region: CASSSRDSSYGYTF. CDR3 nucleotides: TGTGCCAGCAGCTCCAGGGACAGCTCCTATGGCTACACCTTC.

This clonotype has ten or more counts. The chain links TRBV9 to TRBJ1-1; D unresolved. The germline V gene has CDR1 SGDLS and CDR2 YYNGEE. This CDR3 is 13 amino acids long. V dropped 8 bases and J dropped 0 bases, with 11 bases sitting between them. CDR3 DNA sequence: TGTGCCAGTACACCTACCCTGAACACTGAAGCTTTCTTT. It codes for CASTPTLNTEAFF.

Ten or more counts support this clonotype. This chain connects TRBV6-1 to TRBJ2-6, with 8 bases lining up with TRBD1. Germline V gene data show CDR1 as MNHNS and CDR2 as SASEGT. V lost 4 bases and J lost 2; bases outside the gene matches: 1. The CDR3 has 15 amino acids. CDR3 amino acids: CASSVQGAGANVLTF. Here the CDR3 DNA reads TGTGCCAGCAGTGTACAGGGGGCTGGGGCCAACGTCCTGACTTTC.

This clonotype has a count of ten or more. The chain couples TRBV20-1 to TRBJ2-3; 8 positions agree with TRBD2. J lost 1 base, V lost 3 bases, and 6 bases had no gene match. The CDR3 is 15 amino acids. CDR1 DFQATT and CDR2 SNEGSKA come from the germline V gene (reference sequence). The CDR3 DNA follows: TGCAGTGCTAGGGCTAGCGGGCCAGGCACAGATACGCAGTATTTT. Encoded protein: CSARASGPGTDTQYF.

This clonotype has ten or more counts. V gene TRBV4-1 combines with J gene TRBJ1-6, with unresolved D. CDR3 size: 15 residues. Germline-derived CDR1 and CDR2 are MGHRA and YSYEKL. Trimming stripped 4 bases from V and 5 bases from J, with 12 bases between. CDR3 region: CASSLVGVNNSPLHF. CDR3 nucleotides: TGCGCCAGCAGCCTTGTTGGGGTGAATAATTCACCCCTCCACTTT.

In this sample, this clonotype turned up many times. The CDR3 sequence is CASSLYNEQFF. The DNA of the CDR3 is TGTGCCAGCAGTCTATACAATGAGCAGTTCTTC. The V and J genes are TRBV28 and TRBJ2-1, with unresolved D. The germline V and J ends were trimmed by 5 bases and 4 bases, with 3 bases remaining between them. Germline V gives CDR1 MDHEN, CDR2 SYDVKM. This CDR3 region has 11 residues.

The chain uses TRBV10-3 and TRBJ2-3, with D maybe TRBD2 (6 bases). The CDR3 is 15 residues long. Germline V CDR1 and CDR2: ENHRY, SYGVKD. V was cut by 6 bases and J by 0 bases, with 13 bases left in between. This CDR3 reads CAIRETGTSTDTQYF. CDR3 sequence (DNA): TGTGCCATCAGGGAGACGGGGACTAGCACAGATACGCAGTATTTT.

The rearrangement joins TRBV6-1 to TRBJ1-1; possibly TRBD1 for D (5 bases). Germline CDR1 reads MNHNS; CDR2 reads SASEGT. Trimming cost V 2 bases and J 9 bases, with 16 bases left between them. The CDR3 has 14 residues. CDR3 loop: CASSEPGGLIKAFF. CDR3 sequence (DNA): TGTGCCAGCAGTGAACCGGGGGGTCTGATTAAAGCTTTCTTT.

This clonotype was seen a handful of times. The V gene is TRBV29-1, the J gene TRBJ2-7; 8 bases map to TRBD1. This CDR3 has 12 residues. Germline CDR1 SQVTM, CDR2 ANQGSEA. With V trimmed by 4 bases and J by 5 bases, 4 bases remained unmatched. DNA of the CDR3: TGCAGCGTTGGACAGGGGCTGAACGAGCAGTACTTC. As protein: CSVGQGLNEQYF.

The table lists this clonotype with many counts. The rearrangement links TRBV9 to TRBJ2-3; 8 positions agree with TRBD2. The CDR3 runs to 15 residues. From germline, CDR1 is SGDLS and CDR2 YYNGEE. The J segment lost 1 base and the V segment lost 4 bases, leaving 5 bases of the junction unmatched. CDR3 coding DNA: TGTGCCAGCAGCCCAGCGGGGGCACGCACAGATACGCAGTATTTT. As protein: CASSPAGARTDTQYF.

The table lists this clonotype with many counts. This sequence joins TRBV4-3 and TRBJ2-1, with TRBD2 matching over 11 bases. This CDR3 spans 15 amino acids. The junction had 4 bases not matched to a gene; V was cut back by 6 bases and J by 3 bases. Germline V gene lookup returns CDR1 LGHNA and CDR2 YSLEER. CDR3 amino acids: CASSLLAGGYNEQFF. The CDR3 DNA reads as TGCGCCAGCAGTCTCCTAGCGGGGGGCTACAATGAGCAGTTCTTC.

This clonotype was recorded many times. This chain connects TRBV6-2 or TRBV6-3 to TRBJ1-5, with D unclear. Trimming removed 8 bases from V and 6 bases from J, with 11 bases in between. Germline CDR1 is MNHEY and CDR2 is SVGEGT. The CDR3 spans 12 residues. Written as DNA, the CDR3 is TGTGCCAGCGGGAGGATCGTTCAGCCCCAGCATTTT. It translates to CASGRIVQPQHF.

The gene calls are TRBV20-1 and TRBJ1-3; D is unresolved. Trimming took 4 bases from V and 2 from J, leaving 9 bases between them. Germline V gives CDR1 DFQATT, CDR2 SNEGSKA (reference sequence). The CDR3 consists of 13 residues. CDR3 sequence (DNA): TGCAGTGCTACCGCGGGGACTGGAAACACCATATATTTT. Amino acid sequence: CSATAGTGNTIYF.

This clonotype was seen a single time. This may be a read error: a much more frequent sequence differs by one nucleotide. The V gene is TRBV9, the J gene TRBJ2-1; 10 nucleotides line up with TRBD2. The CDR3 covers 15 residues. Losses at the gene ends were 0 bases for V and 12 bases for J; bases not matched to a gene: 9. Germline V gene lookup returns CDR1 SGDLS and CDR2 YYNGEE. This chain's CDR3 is CASSVAASGGYGQFF. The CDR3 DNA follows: TGTGCCAGCAGCGTAGCGGCTAGCGGGGGATATGGGCAGTTCTTC.

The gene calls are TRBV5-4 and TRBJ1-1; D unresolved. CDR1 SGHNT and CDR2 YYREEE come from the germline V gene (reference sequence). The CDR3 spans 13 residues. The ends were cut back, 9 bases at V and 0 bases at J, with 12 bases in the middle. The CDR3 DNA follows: TGTGCCACCTCGGACGGGATGAACACTGAAGCTTTCTTT. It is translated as CATSDGMNTEAFF.

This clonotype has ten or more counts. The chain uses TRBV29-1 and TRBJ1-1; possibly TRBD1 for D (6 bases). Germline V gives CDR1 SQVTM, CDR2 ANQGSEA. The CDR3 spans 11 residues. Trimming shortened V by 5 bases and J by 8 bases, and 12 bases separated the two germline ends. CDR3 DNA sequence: TGCAGCGTTAGGGGGGAATCCGAAGCTTTCTTT. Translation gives CSVRGESEAFF.

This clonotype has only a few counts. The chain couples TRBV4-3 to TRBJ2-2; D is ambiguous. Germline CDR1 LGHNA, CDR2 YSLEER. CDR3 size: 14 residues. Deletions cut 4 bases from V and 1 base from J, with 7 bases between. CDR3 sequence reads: CASSPDGNTGELFF. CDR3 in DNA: TGCGCCAGCAGCCCGGACGGGAACACCGGGGAGCTGTTTTTT.

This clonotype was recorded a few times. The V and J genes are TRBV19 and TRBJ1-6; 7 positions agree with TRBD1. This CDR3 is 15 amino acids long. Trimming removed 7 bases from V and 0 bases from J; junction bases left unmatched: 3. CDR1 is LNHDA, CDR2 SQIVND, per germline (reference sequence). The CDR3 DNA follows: TGTGCCAGTACCCCAGGGGGCTCCTATAATTCACCCCTCCACTTT. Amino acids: CASTPGGSYNSPLHF.

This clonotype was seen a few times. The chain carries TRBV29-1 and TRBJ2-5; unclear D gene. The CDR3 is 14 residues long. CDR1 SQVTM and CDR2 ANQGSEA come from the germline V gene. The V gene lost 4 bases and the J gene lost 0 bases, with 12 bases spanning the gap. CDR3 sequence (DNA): TGCAGCGTTGCTGAGACTCCGTACCAAGAGACCCAGTACTTC. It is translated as CSVAETPYQETQYF.

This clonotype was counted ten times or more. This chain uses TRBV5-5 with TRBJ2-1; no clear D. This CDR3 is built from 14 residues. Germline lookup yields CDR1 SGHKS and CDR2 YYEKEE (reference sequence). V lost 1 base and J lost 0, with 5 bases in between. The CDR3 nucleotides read TGTGCCAGCAGCTTGCGATTCTCCTACAATGAGCAGTTCTTC. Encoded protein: CASSLRFSYNEQFF.

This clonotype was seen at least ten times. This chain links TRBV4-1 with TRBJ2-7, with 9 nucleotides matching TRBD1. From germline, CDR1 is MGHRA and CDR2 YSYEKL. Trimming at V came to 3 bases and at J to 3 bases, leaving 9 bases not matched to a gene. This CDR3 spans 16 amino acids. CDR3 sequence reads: CASSQVYRGPLYEQYF. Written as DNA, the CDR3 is TGCGCCAGCAGCCAGGTCTACAGGGGGCCCCTCTACGAGCAGTACTTC.

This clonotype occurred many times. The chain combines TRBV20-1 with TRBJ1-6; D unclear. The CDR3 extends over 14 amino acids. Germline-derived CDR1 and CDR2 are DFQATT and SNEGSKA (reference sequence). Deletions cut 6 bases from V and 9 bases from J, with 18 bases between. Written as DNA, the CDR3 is TGCAGTGCCTCCGGCCCCTTGTCGGGTTCACCCCTCCACTTT. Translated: CSASGPLSGSPLHF.

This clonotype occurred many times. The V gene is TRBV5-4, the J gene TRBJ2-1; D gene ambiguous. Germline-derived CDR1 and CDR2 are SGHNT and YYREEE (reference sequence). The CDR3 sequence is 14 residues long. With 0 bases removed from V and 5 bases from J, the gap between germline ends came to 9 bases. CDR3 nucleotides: TGTGCCAGCAGCTTGGCGGCGACCCACAATGAGCAGTTCTTC. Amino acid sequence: CASSLAATHNEQFF.

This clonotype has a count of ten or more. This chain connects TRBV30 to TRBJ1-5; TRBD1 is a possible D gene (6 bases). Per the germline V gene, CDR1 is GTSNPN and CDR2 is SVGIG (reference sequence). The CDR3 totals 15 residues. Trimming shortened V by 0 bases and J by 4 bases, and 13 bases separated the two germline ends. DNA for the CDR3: TGTGCCTGGAGTGTGGGACATGGAAGGAATCAGCCCCAGCATTTT. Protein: CAWSVGHGRNQPQHF.